This T cell receptor beta chain was profiled in a study of CXCR3-negative and CXCR3-positive naive CD8 T cells. General study findings and limits: The authors found comparable surface CD5 between naive subsets and inferred TCR strength from TRB CDR3 properties. In CXCR3-positive naive cells, the TRB CDR3s were more hydrophobic than in CXCR3-negative naive cells. Memory CD8+ cells showed much lower diversity, while both naive subsets displayed comparably high diversity.

Concerning this clonotype: Its antigen is not known.

Germline V gives CDR1 MNHEY, CDR2 SMNVEV (reference sequence). CDR3 length: 13 residues. The naive CD8+ gate required CD45RO-CCR7+CD27+CD95- phenotype. The study made its TRB cDNA libraries by 5' RACE, adding UMI labels. TCRdb reanalyzed the 5' RACE reads, giving one entry per CDR3 protein sequence and no DNA. The table lists 65,000 to 75,000 distinct CDR3 sequences. This TCR derives from a human donor in good health. Some clones in this sample may be carry-over from other donors' samples. The source material was naive CXCR3+ CD8+ T cells from blood. The subset denotes: CD45RO-CCR7+CD27+CD95- naive CD8+ T cells expressing CXCR3 (TNR3+). This sequence joins TRBV27 and TRBJ1-1. The CDR3 region is CASSLLLNTEAFF.